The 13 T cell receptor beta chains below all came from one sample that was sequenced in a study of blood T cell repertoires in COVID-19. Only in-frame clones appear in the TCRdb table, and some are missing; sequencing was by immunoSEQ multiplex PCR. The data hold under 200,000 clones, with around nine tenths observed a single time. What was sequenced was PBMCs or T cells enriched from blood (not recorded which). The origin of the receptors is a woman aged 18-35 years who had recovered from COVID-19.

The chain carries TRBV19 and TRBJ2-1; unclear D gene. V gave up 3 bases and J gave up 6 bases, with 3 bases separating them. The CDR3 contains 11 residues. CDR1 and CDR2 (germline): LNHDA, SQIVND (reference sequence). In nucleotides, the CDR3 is TGTGCCAGTAGTATCTTCAATGAGCAGTTCTTC. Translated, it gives CASSIFNEQFF.

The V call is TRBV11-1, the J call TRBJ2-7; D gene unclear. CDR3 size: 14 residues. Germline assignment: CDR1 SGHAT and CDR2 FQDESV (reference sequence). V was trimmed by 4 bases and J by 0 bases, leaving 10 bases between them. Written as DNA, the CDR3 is TGTGCCAGCAGCTCCCAAGATAGCTCCTACGAGCAGTACTTC. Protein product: CASSSQDSSYEQYF.

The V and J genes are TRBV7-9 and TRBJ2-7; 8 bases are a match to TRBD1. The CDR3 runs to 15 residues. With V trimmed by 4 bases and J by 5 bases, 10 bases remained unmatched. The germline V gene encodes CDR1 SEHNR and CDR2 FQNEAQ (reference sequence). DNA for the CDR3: TGTGCCAGCAGCTCCACGACAGGGGAAATTGACGAGCAGTACTTC. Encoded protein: CASSSTTGEIDEQYF.

Written as DNA, the CDR3 is TGCGCCAGCAGCCAAGTTGCGGGAGCAGATACGCAGTATTTT. Protein sequence: CASSQVAGADTQYF. This chain joins TRBV5-1 and TRBJ2-3, with 7 bases identical to TRBD2. The V segment lost 4 bases and the J segment 4 bases; nucleotides outside the gene matches: 6. This CDR3 is 14 amino acids long. Germline values: CDR1 SGHRS, CDR2 YFSETQ.

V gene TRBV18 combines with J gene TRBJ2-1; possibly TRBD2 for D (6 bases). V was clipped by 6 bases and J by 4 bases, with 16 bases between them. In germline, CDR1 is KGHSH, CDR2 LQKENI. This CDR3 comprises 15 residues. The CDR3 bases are TGTGCCAGCTCCCCAACCGGGAGAGGATACAATGAGCAGTTCTTC. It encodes CASSPTGRGYNEQFF.

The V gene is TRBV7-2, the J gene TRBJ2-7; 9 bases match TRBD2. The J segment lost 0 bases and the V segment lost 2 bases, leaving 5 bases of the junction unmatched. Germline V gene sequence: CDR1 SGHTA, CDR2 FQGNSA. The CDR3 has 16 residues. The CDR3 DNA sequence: TGTGCCAGCAGCTTATATCCGACTAGCGGCTCCTACGAGCAGTACTTC. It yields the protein CASSLYPTSGSYEQYF. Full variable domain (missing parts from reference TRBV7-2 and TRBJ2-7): GAGVSQSPSNKVTEKGKDVELRCDPISGHTALYWYRQSLGQGLEFLIYFQGNSAPDKSGLPSDRFSAERTGGSVSTLTIQRTQQEDSAVYLCASSLYPTSGSYEQYFGPGTRLTVT.

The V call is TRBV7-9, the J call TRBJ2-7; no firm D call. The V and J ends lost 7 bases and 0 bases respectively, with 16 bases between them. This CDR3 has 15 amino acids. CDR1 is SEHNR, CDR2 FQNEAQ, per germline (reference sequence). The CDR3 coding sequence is TGTGCCAGCACCTTTGGATTAGACTCCTCCTACGAGCAGTACTTC. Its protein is CASTFGLDSSYEQYF.

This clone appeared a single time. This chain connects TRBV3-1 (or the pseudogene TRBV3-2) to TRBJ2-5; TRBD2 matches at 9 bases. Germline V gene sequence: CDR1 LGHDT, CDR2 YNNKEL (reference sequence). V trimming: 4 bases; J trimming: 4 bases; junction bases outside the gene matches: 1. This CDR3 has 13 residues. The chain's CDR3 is CASSLTSGETQYF. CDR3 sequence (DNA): TGTGCCAGCAGCCTGACTAGCGGAGAGACCCAGTACTTC.

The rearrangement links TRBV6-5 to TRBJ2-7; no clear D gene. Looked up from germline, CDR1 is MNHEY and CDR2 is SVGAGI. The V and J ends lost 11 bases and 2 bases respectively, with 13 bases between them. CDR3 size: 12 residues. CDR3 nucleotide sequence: TGTGCCGCTTCTGAGACAACCTACGAGCAGTACTTC. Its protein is CAASETTYEQYF.

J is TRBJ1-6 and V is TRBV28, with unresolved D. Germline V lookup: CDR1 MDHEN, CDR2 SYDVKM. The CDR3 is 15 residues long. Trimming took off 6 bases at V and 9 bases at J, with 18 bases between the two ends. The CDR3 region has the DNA TGTGCCAGCAGGAGAGACGCCGTGCGGGCTTCACCCCTCCACTTT. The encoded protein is CASRRDAVRASPLHF.

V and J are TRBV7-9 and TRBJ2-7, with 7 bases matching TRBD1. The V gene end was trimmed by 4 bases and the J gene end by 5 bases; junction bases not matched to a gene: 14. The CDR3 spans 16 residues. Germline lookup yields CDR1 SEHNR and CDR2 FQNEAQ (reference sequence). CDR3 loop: CASSSSLGTVGDEQYF. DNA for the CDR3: TGTGCCAGCAGCTCCAGCCTCGGGACAGTGGGCGACGAGCAGTACTTC.

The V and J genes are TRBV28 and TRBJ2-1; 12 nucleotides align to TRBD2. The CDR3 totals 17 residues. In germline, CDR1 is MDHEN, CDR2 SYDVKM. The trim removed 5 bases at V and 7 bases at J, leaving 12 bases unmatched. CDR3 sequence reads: CASSPVRLAGVQNEQFF. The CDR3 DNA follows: TGTGCCAGCAGTCCTGTTAGACTAGCGGGAGTTCAAAATGAGCAGTTCTTC.

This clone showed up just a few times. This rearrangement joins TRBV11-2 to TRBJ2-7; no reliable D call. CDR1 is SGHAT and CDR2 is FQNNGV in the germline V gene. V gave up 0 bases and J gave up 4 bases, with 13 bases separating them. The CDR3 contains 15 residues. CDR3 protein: CASSLDRAPLYEQYF. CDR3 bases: TGTGCCAGCAGCTTAGATCGAGCCCCCCTATACGAGCAGTACTTC.